The 25 T cell receptor beta chains in this list originate from one sample, sequenced in a study of CD8 T cells in ankylosing spondylitis. TCRdb passed the 5' RACE reads through MiXCR, listing each CDR3 protein once. The table has about 69,000 distinct CDR3 sequences, approximately 5.3% seen once; the top ten hold approximately 2%. Sequencing was carried out using blood, either unsorted or a sorted T cell fraction (not recorded which). The receptors were gathered from a male donor with ankylosing spondylitis or in good health (not recorded which).

This clonotype was picked up many times. The CDR3 DNA follows: TGCGCCAGCACCCTTACAGGGCAGGACCTCCATGAGCAGTTCTTC. As protein: CASTLTGQDLHEQFF. The genes are TRBV5-1 and TRBJ2-1; TRBD1 might be the D (6 bases). The CDR3 loop spans 15 amino acids. Trimming stripped 6 bases from V and 8 bases from J, with 21 bases between. Per the germline V gene, CDR1 is SGHRS and CDR2 is YFSETQ.

This clonotype was counted at least ten times. The chain uses TRBV10-3 and TRBJ2-1, with D uncertain. With 0 bases removed from V and 5 bases from J, the gap between germline ends came to 5 bases. The CDR3 is 13 residues long. Germline CDR1 ENHRY, CDR2 SYGVKD. The CDR3 DNA reads TGTGCCATCAGTGAGTCAGGAGACAATGAGCAGTTCTTC. Translated, it gives CAISESGDNEQFF.

This clonotype was recorded many times. The CDR3 coding sequence is TGTGCCAGCAGCCAAGGGTACCTAAATCAGCCCCAGCATTTT. Encoded protein: CASSQGYLNQPQHF. The V gene is TRBV3-1, the J gene TRBJ1-5; D gene ambiguous. CDR1 is LGHDT and CDR2 is YNNKEL in the germline V gene (reference sequence). Trimming removed 1 base at V and 4 bases at J, with 8 bases between. This CDR3 has 14 amino acids. The full variable domain, in which reference TRBV3-1 and TRBJ1-5 provide the parts outside the CDR3, is DTAVSQTPKYLVTQMGNDKSIKCEQNLGHDTMYWYKQDSKKFLKIMFSYNNKELIINETVPNRFSPKSPDKAHLNLHINSLELGDSAVYFCASSQGYLNQPQHFGDGTRLSIL.

In its sample, this clonotype was seen many times. The chain couples TRBV5-1 to TRBJ2-7; perhaps TRBD2 as D (6 bases). The length of the CDR3 is 14 residues. Germline V CDR1 and CDR2: SGHRS, YFSETQ. V lost 5 bases and J lost 2, with 14 bases in between. The CDR3 reads CASRDPSGAYEQYF. Written as DNA, the CDR3 is TGCGCCAGCAGAGATCCGTCGGGAGCCTACGAGCAGTACTTC.

In this sample, this clonotype turned up many times. Here the CDR3 reads CSVEYGVNTGELFF. CDR3 bases: TGCAGCGTTGAATATGGGGTGAACACCGGGGAGCTGTTTTTT. The chain combines TRBV29-1 with TRBJ2-2; D unresolved. This CDR3 has 14 residues. Per the germline V gene, CDR1 is SQVTM and CDR2 is ANQGSEA. With 2 bases removed from V and 1 base from J, the gap between germline ends came to 8 bases.

This clonotype appeared many times. V usage is TRBV20-1 and J usage is TRBJ2-7, with 10 bases lining up with TRBD1. V gave up 5 bases and J gave up 1 base; unmatched junction bases: 5. Germline CDR1 reads DFQATT; CDR2 reads SNEGSKA (reference sequence). CDR3 length equals 14 residues. DNA for the CDR3: TGCAGTGCTCGTCCGGGACAGGGGTCCTACGAGCAGTACTTC. Its protein product is CSARPGQGSYEQYF.

This clonotype is termed medium-sized (0.01 to 0.1%). The chain carries TRBV24-1 and TRBJ2-5; 9 bases fit TRBD2. V lost 0 bases to trimming and J lost 4 bases; unmatched junction nucleotides: 8. Germline loops: CDR1 KGHDR, CDR2 SFDVKD. The length of the CDR3 is 17 residues. The CDR3: CATSDLPGGGASETQYF. DNA for the CDR3: TGTGCCACCAGTGATTTGCCCGGCGGGGGGGCGTCAGAGACCCAGTACTTC.

This clonotype was counted ten times or more. The rearrangement uses TRBV4-1 and TRBJ2-3; tentative D call: TRBD2 (5 bases). The CDR3 has 16 residues. Germline V gene sequence: CDR1 MGHRA, CDR2 YSYEKL. V was trimmed by 0 bases and J by 1 base, leaving 11 bases between them. The CDR3: CASSQDRGSGTDTQYF. CDR3 in DNA: TGCGCCAGCAGCCAAGATCGGGGATCCGGCACAGATACGCAGTATTTT.

There are many counts of this clonotype. The chain is built from TRBV5-1 and TRBJ2-3; D call uncertain. This CDR3 spans 14 amino acids. Between the trimmed V and J ends, which lost 4 bases and 3 bases, there was a span of 12 bases. Germline V gene sequence: CDR1 SGHRS, CDR2 YFSETQ. The CDR3 coding sequence is TGCGCCAGCAGCGGGTACCAGTATACAGATACGCAGTATTTT. Translating gives CASSGYQYTDTQYF.

This clonotype was observed many times. The chain links TRBV28 to TRBJ1-5; D not resolved. Germline V gene lookup returns CDR1 MDHEN and CDR2 SYDVKM. The CDR3 runs to 14 residues. The V end was cut by 5 bases, the J end by 3 bases, with 11 bases between. The CDR3 DNA reads as TGTGCCAGCAGTAAGGAGAAAAACAATCAGCCCCAGCATTTT. It translates to CASSKEKNNQPQHF.

This clonotype was recorded many times. The chain combines TRBV12-3 or TRBV12-4 with TRBJ2-5; D remains unclear. V was trimmed by 4 bases and J by 2 bases, leaving 8 bases between them. CDR3 length: 13 residues. Here the CDR3 reads CASSWNVQETQYF. CDR3 DNA sequence: TGTGCCAGCAGTTGGAACGTTCAAGAGACCCAGTACTTC.

This clonotype was detected only a few times. V is TRBV7-9 and J is TRBJ2-1; 8 bases map to TRBD1. The germline V gene has CDR1 SEHNR and CDR2 FQNEAQ (reference sequence). Trimming cost V 4 bases and J 15 bases; bases outside gene matches: 8. The CDR3 loop spans 12 amino acids. This CDR3 is CASSSGQGGRFF. In DNA, the CDR3 is TGTGCCAGCAGCTCAGGACAGGGAGGTCGGTTCTTC.

This clonotype has at least ten counts. The rearrangement uses TRBV5-1 and TRBJ2-1, with TRBD2 as a possible D gene (5 bases). In germline, CDR1 is SGHRS, CDR2 YFSETQ. The CDR3 extends over 15 amino acids. V shed 5 bases and J shed 3 bases, with 15 bases lying between them. The CDR3 loop reads CASSPGLLIYNEQFF. As DNA, the CDR3 is TGCGCCAGCAGTCCCGGACTTTTAATCTACAATGAGCAGTTCTTC.

This clonotype was seen many times. This chain joins TRBV12-5 and TRBJ2-1; the D gene is possibly TRBD2 (5 bases). The CDR3 is 13 amino acids. In germline, CDR1 is LGHNT, CDR2 FRNRAP. Between the trimmed V and J ends, which lost 6 bases and 7 bases, there was a span of 13 bases. CDR3 in amino acids: CASGYSSGNEQFF. CDR3 nucleotide sequence: TGTGCTAGTGGCTACTCCTCGGGGAATGAGCAGTTCTTC.

This clonotype has ten or more counts. The CDR3 sequence: CSAPGLSKREETQYF. CDR3 nucleotides: TGCAGTGCCCCAGGACTATCTAAACGTGAAGAGACCCAGTACTTC. V gene TRBV20-1 combines with J gene TRBJ2-5; tentatively, D is TRBD2 (6 bases). Trimming took off 6 bases at V and 3 bases at J, with 20 bases between the two ends. In germline, CDR1 is DFQATT, CDR2 SNEGSKA (reference sequence). CDR3 length: 15 amino acids.

This clonotype occurred many times. The V call is TRBV7-3, the J call TRBJ1-1; D unresolved. Germline-derived CDR1 and CDR2 are SGHTA and FQGTGA. Trimming left V 5 bases short and J 2 bases short, with 15 bases between. This CDR3 region has 15 residues. CDR3 DNA: TGTGCCAGCAGCGAGCTCGGTGGGCGAAACACTGAAGCTTTCTTT. Translated: CASSELGGRNTEAFF.

A word on this clonotype: This could be a read error, since a much larger clone is one nucleotide away. The V and J genes are TRBV7-8 and TRBJ2-3; TRBD2 matches at 8 bases. CDR1 is SGHVS and CDR2 is FQNEAQ in the germline V gene. There are 15 residues in the CDR3. This chain's CDR3 is CASRLSGGSTDMQYF. Written as DNA, the CDR3 is TGTGCCAGCAGACTAAGCGGGGGTAGCACAGATATGCAGTATTTT.

In this sample, this clonotype turned up many times. V is TRBV2 and J is TRBJ2-7; D perhaps matches TRBD2 (5 bases). V was pared by 2 bases and J by 6 bases, with 17 bases between. The CDR3 spans 15 residues. CDR1 and CDR2 from the germline V gene are SNHLY and FYNNEI. The CDR3 sequence: CASSESGLGSGEQYF. The CDR3 bases are TGTGCCAGCAGTGAATCAGGATTGGGGAGTGGCGAGCAGTACTTC.

This clonotype was recorded at least ten times. V gene TRBV29-1 combines with J gene TRBJ1-1; D is unresolved. The CDR3 is 11 residues long. Germline CDR1 reads SQVTM; CDR2 reads ANQGSEA. Trimming pared 5 bases from V and 7 bases from J, leaving 11 bases between. CDR3 in DNA: TGCAGCGTTTGGGGAATCGGTGAAGCTTTCTTT. This codes for CSVWGIGEAFF.

This clonotype was observed at least ten times. The rearrangement links TRBV12-3 or TRBV12-4 to TRBJ2-7; D could derive from TRBD1 or TRBD2 (5 bases each). Trimming pared 4 bases from V and 1 base from J, leaving 14 bases between. The CDR3 is 15 amino acids. CDR3 DNA sequence: TGTGCCAGCAGTTCCGGGACGGGGAATTCCTACGAGCAGTACTTC. Translation gives CASSSGTGNSYEQYF.

This clonotype has ten or more counts. This rearrangement joins TRBV13 to TRBJ2-2; D is perhaps TRBD1 or TRBD2 (6 bases each). CDR1 is PRHDT and CDR2 is FYEKMQ in the germline V gene (reference sequence). V was shortened by 5 bases and J by 6 bases, with 13 bases between the two germline ends. The CDR3 extends over 14 amino acids. As DNA, the CDR3 is TGTGCCAGCAGCCCACTCGGGGGCGCCGGGGAGCTGTTTTTT. As protein: CASSPLGGAGELFF.

This clonotype came up many times. This chain joins TRBV2 and TRBJ1-1, with D tentatively TRBD1 (5 bases). This CDR3 is built from 14 residues. Looked up from germline, CDR1 is SNHLY and CDR2 is FYNNEI. V lost 6 bases to trimming and J lost 5 bases, with 16 bases between them. The CDR3 nucleotides are TGTGCCAGCAGGGGCGAAGGGGCAGGGACTGAAGCTTTCTTT. Translated, it gives CASRGEGAGTEAFF.

In this sample, this clonotype turned up many times. V usage is TRBV20-1 and J usage is TRBJ1-4, with D hard to call. Germline CDR1 and CDR2: DFQATT and SNEGSKA (reference sequence). This CDR3 is 14 amino acids long. Trimming took 5 bases from V and 0 from J, leaving 10 bases between them. This CDR3 is CSAPPEPTNEKLFF. The CDR3 DNA is TGCAGTGCTCCCCCAGAACCAACTAATGAAAAACTGTTTTTT.

The sample holds many counts of this clonotype. V gene TRBV5-1 combines with J gene TRBJ2-7; D is possibly TRBD2 (5 bases). The germline CDR1 and CDR2 sequences are SGHRS and YFSETQ. This CDR3 comprises 14 residues. Trimming removed 4 bases at V and 3 bases at J, with 14 bases between. The CDR3 bases are TGCGCCAGCAGCCTCTCTGGAGGTGGCTACGAGCAGTACTTC. It translates to CASSLSGGGYEQYF.

This clonotype has at least ten counts. This rearrangement joins TRBV5-1 to TRBJ2-7; 7 bases are shared with TRBD2. The CDR3 runs 15 residues. The V gene end was trimmed by 4 bases and the J gene end by 0 bases; junction bases not matched to a gene: 7. CDR1 and CDR2 from the germline V gene are SGHRS and YFSETQ. In nucleotides, the CDR3 is TGCGCCAGCAGCCCTAGAGCGGGGAACTCCTACGAGCAGTACTTC. It translates to CASSPRAGNSYEQYF. The variable domain in full, completed from reference TRBV5-1 and TRBJ2-7, reads KAGVTQTPRYLIKTRGQQVTLSCSPISGHRSVSWYQQTPGQGLQFLFEYFSETQRNKGNFPGRFSGRQFSNSRSEMNVSTLELGDSALYLCASSPRAGNSYEQYFGPGTRLTVT.